The next 5 T cell receptor beta chains were all read from a single sample in a study of T cell changes during pregnancy in multiple sclerosis. Produced via immunoSEQ multiplex PCR; TCRdb's table is partial and in-frame only. The sample comprises around 80,000 clones, around 94% of which are singletons, and roughly 0.93% rests with the top ten. The material sequenced was peripheral blood, taken in the second trimester of pregnancy. The receptor set was obtained from a female donor in good health, enrolled as a control in a pregnancy study.

The chain is built from TRBV13 and TRBJ2-3, with a weak D call TRBD1 (6 bases). V was pared by 4 bases and J by 4 bases, with 18 bases between. Germline CDR1 and CDR2: PRHDT and FYEKMQ (reference sequence). This CDR3 contains 16 residues. The CDR3 DNA reads as TGTGCCAGCAGCTCCCTAGGGGGAGTAGGCGCAGATACGCAGTATTTT. Residues: CASSSLGGVGADTQYF.

This chain connects TRBV4-1 to TRBJ1-5, with 8 nucleotides matching TRBD1. The CDR3 has 17 amino acids. V was pared by 1 base and J by 1 base, with 6 bases of the junction left unmatched. The V gene's germline CDR1 is MGHRA and CDR2 YSYEKL. This CDR3 is CASSQGGQGMSNQPQHF. The CDR3 DNA follows: TGCGCCAGCAGCCAAGGAGGACAGGGTATGAGCAATCAGCCCCAGCATTTT.

The rearrangement joins TRBV2 to TRBJ1-4; D is possibly TRBD1 (5 bases). Between the trimmed V and J ends, which lost 4 bases and 5 bases, there was a span of 14 bases. The CDR3 has 15 residues. Germline CDR1 SNHLY, CDR2 FYNNEI. For the CDR3, the DNA is TGTGCCAGCAGTGTTTATCAGGGTGCGAATGAAAAACTGTTTTTT. Translation: CASSVYQGANEKLFF. Looking up the rest from reference TRBV2 and TRBJ1-4 gives the full variable domain: EPEVTQTPSHQVTQMGQEVILRCVPISNHLYFYWYRQILGQKVEFLVSFYNNEISEKSEIFDDQFSVERPDGSNFTLKIRSTKLEDSAMYFCASSVYQGANEKLFFGSGTQLSVL.

The chain is built from TRBV29-1 and TRBJ2-7, with 8 bases that match TRBD1. The germline V gene encodes CDR1 SQVTM and CDR2 ANQGSEA. Trimming cost V 6 bases and J 0 bases; bases outside gene matches: 7. CDR3 length equals 14 residues. The CDR3 coding sequence is TGCAGCGTCCGGACAGGGCTGAGCTCCTACGAGCAGTACTTC. Protein product: CSVRTGLSSYEQYF.

V gene TRBV9 combines with J gene TRBJ2-3, with 9 bases aligning to TRBD2. This CDR3 is built from 17 residues. The V gene end was trimmed by 3 bases and the J gene end by 4 bases; junction bases not matched to a gene: 12. From germline, CDR1 is SGDLS and CDR2 YYNGEE. CDR3 nucleotide sequence: TGTGCCAGCAGCGCCCGGGCCCTAGCGGGGTCAGCAGATACGCAGTATTTT. Translating it yields CASSARALAGSADTQYF. The entire variable domain, with the rest obtained from reference TRBV9 and TRBJ2-3, is as follows: DSGVTQTPKHLITATGQRVTLRCSPRSGDLSVYWYQQSLDQGLQFLIQYYNGEERAKGNILERFSAQQFPDLHSELNLSSLELGDSALYFCASSARALAGSADTQYFGPGTRLTVL.